The source of this TCR beta chain is a study of T-cell memory formation after mild COVID-19. This clonotype was counted a few times. The V end lost 3 bases, the J end lost 6 bases, and 15 bases lay between the germline ends. The CDR3 sequence is 14 residues long. Germline V gives CDR1 SGHRS, CDR2 YFSETQ. A single record per CDR3 protein comes from TCRdb applying MiXCR to the 5' RACE reads. The data contain fewer than 300,000 distinct CDR3 sequences, over 15% of them singletons. The sample consisted of PBMCs or a T cell subset sorted from them (not recorded which). The rearrangement joins TRBV5-1 to TRBJ2-5, with D possibly TRBD1 on 6 matching bases. The source is a man between 18 and 35 years old who had mild COVID-19 (a few samples of this study predate the infection). Cell type and time point are not known. CDR3 sequence reads: CASSSDLDRKTQYF. CDR3 DNA: TGCGCCAGCAGCTCCGACCTGGACAGAAAGACCCAGTACTTC.